Presented here are 3 T cell receptor beta chains from one specimen sequenced in a study of glioma-infiltrating T cells. The iRepertoire nested amplicon-rescue multiplex PCR amplified TCR alpha and beta CDR3s from RNA. TCRdb itself ran the multiplex PCR reads through MiXCR, one entry per CDR3 protein. Of fewer than 4,000 distinct CDR3 sequences listed, around 15% are singletons. The sequencing input was glioma tissue, nonneoplastic brain tissue, or PBMCs (not recorded which). The receptors come from a human donor with low-grade glioma or glioblastoma, undergoing nonglioma brain surgery, or in good health (not recorded which).

The chain carries TRBV6-2 or TRBV6-3 and TRBJ2-1, with 10 bases matching TRBD2. This CDR3 contains 13 residues. With V trimmed by 6 bases and J by 8 bases, 4 bases remained unmatched. Germline V lookup: CDR1 MNHEY, CDR2 SVGEGT. The chain's CDR3 is CASRERGGHEQFF. In nucleotides, the CDR3 is TGTGCCAGCAGGGAGCGGGGGGGCCATGAGCAGTTCTTC.

This clonotype has more than one count but fewer than ten. The chain recombines TRBV12-3 or TRBV12-4 with TRBJ2-3; 14 bases agree with TRBD2. The CDR3 extends over 17 amino acids. The ends lost 6 bases at V and 1 base at J; junction bases unmatched: 6. The CDR3 nucleotides are TGTGCCAGCAGCTACGGGACTAGCGGGGGAGGCACAGATACGCAGTATTTT. It codes for CASSYGTSGGGTDTQYF.

For this clonotype: Relative to the germline gene, one junction end is altered; a read error may explain this. The chain combines TRBV15 with TRBJ2-3, with 7 nucleotides matching TRBD2. Germline CDR1 and CDR2: LNHNV and YYDKDF (reference sequence). The CDR3 length is 13 residues. CDR3 sequence (DNA): TGTGTCACCAGCAGAACGACTAGCACTACGCAGTGTTTT. This translates into CVTSRTTSTTQCF.